This T cell receptor beta chain was captured in a study of cytomegalovirus exposure and HLA in healthy donors. Study-wide points: Reports described diagnosis of cytomegalovirus status by the classifier as highly specific and sensitive. A list of roughly 180 TCR beta chains associated with cytomegalovirus was given. The tendency of first-cohort TCR clusters to co-occur in the 130 or so validation repertoires was identified by a subsequent analysis. In vitro, three CMV-associated chains proved specific for CMV antigens.

As concerns this clone: Its specificity is not known.

In germline, CDR1 is SQVTM, CDR2 ANQGSEA. V trimming: 6 bases; J trimming: 6 bases; junction bases outside the gene matches: 12. The CDR3 loop spans 14 amino acids. Only in-frame clones appear in the TCRdb table, and some are missing; sequencing was by immunoSEQ multiplex PCR. The repertoire holds over 130,000 clones, with more than 85% as singletons. This clonotype was sampled from a man younger than 30 in good health and CMV-seropositive. The specimen was PBMCs. The V call is TRBV29-1, the J call TRBJ1-1; TRBD1 matches at 8 bases. The chain's CDR3 is CSVRTGRIIAEAFF. The DNA of the CDR3 is TGCAGCGTCCGGACAGGGAGGATAATCGCTGAAGCTTTCTTT.